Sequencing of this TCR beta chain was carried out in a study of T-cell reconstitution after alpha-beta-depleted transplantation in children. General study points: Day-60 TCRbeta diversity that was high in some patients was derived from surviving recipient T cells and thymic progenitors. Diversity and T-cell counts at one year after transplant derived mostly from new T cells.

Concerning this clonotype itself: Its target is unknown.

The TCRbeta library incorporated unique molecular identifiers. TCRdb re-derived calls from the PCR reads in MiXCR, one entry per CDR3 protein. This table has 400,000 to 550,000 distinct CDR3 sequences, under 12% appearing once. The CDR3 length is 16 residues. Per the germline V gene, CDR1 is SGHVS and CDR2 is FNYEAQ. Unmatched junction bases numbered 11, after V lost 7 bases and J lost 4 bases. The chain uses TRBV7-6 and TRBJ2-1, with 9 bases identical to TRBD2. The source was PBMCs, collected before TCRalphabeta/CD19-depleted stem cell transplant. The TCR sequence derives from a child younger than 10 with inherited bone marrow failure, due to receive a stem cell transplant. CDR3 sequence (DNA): TGTGCCAGCAACCCCCACGGTAGCGGGAGATACAATGAGCAGTTCTTC. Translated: CASNPHGSGRYNEQFF.